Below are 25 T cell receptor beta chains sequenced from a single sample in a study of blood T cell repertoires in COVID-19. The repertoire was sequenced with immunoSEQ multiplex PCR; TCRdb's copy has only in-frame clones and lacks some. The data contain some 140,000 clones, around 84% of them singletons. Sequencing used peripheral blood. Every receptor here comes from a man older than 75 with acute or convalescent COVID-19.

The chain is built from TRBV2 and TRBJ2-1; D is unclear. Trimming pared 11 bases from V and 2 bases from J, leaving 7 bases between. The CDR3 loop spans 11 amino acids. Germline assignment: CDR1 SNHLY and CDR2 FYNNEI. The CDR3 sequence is CAGTTYNEQFF. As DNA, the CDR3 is TGTGCCGGTACTACCTACAATGAGCAGTTCTTC.

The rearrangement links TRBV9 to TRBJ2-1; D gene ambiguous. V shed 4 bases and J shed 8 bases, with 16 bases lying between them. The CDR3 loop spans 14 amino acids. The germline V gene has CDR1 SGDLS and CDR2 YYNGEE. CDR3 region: CASSLLTWSDEQFF. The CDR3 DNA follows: TGTGCCAGCAGCCTACTGACCTGGAGCGATGAGCAGTTCTTC.

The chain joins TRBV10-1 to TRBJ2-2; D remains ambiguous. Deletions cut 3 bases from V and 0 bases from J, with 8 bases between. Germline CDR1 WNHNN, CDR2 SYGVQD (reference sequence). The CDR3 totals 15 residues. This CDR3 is CASSDVTANTGELFF. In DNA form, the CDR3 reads TGCGCCAGCAGTGATGTAACAGCGAACACCGGGGAGCTGTTTTTT.

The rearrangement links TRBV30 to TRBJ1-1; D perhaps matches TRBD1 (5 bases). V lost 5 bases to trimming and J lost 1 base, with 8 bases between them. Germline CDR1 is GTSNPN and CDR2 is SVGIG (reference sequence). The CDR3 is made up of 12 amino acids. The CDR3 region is CAWAGGNTEAFF. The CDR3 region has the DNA TGTGCCTGGGCCGGGGGGAACACTGAAGCTTTCTTT. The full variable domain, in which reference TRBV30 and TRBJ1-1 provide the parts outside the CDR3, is SQTIHQWPATLVQPVGSPLSLECTVEGTSNPNLYWYRQAAGRGLQLLFYSVGIGQISSEVPQNLSASRPQDRQFILSSKKLLLSDSGFYLCAWAGGNTEAFFGQGTRLTVV.

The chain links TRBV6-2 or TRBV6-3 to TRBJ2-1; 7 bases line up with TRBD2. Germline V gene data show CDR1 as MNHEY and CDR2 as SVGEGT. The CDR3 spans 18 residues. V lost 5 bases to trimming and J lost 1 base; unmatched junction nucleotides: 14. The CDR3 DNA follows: TGTGCCAGCAGTAGCGCCTCTGGGACTACGAATTCCTACAATGAGCAGTTCTTC. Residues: CASSSASGTTNSYNEQFF.

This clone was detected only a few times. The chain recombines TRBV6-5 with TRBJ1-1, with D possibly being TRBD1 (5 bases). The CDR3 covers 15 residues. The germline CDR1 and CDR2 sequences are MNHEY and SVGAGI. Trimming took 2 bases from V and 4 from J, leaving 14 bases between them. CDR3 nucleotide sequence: TGTGCCAGCAGTTACGGTGGGGACTTCGGCACTGAAGCTTTCTTT. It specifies CASSYGGDFGTEAFF.

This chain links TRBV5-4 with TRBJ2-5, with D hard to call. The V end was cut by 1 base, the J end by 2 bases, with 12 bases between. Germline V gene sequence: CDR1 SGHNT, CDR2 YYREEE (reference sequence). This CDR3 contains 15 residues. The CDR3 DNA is TGTGCCAGCAGCTTGCGATCGGCCGGGCAAGAGACCCAGTACTTC. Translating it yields CASSLRSAGQETQYF.

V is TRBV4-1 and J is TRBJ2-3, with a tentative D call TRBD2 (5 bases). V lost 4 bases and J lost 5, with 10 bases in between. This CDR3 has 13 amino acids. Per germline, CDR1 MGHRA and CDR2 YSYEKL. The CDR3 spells CASSPSEGDTQYF. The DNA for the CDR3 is TGCGCCAGCAGCCCCTCCGAGGGAGATACGCAGTATTTT.

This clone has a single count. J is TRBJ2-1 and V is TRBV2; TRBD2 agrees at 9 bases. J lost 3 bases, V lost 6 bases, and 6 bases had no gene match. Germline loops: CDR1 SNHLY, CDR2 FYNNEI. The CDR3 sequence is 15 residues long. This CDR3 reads CASSPGLALYNEQFF. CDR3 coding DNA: TGTGCCAGCAGCCCGGGACTAGCTCTCTACAATGAGCAGTTCTTC.

CDR3 in DNA: TGTGCCAGCAGTACGACTAGCCCATACAATGAGCAGTTCTTC. Its protein product is CASSTTSPYNEQFF. The chain recombines TRBV2 with TRBJ2-1, with TRBD2 matching over 7 bases. The CDR3 consists of 14 residues. The J segment lost 4 bases and the V segment lost 5 bases, leaving 5 bases of the junction unmatched. Germline lookup yields CDR1 SNHLY and CDR2 FYNNEI.

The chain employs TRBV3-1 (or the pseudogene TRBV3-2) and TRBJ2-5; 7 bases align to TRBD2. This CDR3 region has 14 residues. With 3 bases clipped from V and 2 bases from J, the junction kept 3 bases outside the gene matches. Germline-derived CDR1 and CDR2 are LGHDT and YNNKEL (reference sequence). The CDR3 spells CASSQPGLQETQYF. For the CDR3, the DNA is TGTGCCAGCAGCCAGCCGGGACTACAAGAGACCCAGTACTTC.

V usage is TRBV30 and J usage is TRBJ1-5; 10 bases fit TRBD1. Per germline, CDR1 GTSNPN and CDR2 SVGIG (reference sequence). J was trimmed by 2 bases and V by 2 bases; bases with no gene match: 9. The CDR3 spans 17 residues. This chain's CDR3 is CAWSRDRGGGGNQPQHF. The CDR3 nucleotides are TGTGCCTGGAGTCGGGACAGGGGCGGTGGTGGCAATCAGCCCCAGCATTTT.

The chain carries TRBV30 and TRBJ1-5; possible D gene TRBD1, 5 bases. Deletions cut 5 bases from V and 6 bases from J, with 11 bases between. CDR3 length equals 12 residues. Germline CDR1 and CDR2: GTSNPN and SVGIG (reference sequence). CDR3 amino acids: CAWGTPGQPQHF. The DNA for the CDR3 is TGTGCCTGGGGGACCCCGGGTCAGCCCCAGCATTTT.

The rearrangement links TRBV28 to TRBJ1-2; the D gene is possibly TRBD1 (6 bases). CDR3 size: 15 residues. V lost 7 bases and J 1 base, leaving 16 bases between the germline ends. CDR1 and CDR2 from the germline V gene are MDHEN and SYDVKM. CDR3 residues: CASKGRGGGNYGYTF. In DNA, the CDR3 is TGTGCCAGCAAGGGCAGGGGAGGGGGTAACTATGGCTACACCTTC.

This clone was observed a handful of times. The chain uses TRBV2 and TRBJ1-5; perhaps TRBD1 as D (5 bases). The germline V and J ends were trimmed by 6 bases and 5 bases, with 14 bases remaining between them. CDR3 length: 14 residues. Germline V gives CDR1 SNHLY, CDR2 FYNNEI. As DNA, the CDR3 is TGTGCCAGCAGCGGGGGGTTCACGGATCAGCCCCAGCATTTT. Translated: CASSGGFTDQPQHF.

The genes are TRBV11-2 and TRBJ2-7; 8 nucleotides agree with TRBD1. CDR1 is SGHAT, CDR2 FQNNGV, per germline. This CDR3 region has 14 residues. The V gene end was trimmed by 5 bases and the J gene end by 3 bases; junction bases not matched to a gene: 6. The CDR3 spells CASSPQGDLYEQYV. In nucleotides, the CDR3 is TGTGCCAGCAGCCCACAGGGGGACCTCTACGAGCAGTACGTC.

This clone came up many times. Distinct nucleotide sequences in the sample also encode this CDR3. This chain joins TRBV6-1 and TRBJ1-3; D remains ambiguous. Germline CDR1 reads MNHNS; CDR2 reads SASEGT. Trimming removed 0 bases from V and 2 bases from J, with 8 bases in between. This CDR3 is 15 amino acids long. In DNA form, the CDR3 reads TGTGCCAGCAGTGAAGCGGGAGGAACTGGAAACACCATATATTTT. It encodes CASSEAGGTGNTIYF.

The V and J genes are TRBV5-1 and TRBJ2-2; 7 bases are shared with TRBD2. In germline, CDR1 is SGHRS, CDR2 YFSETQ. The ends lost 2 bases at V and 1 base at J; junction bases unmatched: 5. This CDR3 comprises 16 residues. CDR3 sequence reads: CASSLAGRLNTGELFF. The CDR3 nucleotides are TGCGCCAGCAGCTTAGCGGGACGGCTGAACACCGGGGAGCTGTTTTTT.

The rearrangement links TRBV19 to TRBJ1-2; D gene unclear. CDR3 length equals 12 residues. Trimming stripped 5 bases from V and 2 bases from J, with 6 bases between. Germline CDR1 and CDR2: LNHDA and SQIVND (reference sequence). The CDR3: CASSARNYGYTF. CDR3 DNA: TGTGCCAGTAGTGCGAGAAACTATGGCTACACCTTC.

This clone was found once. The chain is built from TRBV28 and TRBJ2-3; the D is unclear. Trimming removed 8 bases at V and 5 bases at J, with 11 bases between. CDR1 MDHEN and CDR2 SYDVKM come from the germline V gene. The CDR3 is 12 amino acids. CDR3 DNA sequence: TGTGCCAGCGCCTCCCCAGGAGATACGCAGTATTTT. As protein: CASASPGDTQYF.

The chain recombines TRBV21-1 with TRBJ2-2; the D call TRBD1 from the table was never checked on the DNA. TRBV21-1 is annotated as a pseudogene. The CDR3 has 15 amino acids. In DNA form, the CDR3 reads TGTGCCAGCAGCAAGGGACAGGGGAACACCGGGGAGCTGTTTTTT. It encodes CASSKGQGNTGELFF.

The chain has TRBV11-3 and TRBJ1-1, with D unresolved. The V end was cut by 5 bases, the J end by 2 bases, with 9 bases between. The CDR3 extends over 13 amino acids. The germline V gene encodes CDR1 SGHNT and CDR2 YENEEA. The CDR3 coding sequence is TGTGCCAGCAGCCCGTCAGTTAACACTGAAGCTTTCTTT. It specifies CASSPSVNTEAFF.

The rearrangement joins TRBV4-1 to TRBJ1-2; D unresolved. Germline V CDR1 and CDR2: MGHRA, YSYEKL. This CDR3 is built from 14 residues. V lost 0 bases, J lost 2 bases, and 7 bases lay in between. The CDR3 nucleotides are TGCGCCAGCAGCCAAGAACCAGGCAACTATGGCTACACCTTC. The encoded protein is CASSQEPGNYGYTF.

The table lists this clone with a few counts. The CDR3 DNA reads TGTGCCTGGTTAGCGGGGACAGATACGCAGTATTTT. This sequence encodes CAWLAGTDTQYF. The J gene is TRBJ2-3, the V gene TRBV30; 8 bases agree with TRBD2. V shed 5 bases, J shed 3 bases, and the junction held 1 base outside the gene matches. Per the germline V gene, CDR1 is GTSNPN and CDR2 is SVGIG (reference sequence). CDR3 size: 12 residues.

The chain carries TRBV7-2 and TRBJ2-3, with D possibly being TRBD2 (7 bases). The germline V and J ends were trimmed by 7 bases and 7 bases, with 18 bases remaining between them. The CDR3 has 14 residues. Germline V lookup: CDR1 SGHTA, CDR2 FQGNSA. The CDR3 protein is CASTQWGGRNTQYF. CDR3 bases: TGTGCCAGCACCCAGTGGGGGGGCAGGAATACGCAGTATTTT.